Listed here is a single T cell receptor beta chain. What it binds is not known. Hyperthyroidism, newly diagnosed and lasting under 2 months, affected patients aged 18 to 65. RNA transcripts yielded amplified TCR beta CDR3 regions. With the HTBI primer set, the TCR CDR3 went through a first round of RT-PCR. TCRdb fed the multiplex PCR reads into MiXCR, producing one record per CDR3 protein. Among approximately 710,000 distinct CDR3 sequences, 15% to 20% were seen once, and the ten largest hold roughly a sixth. Germline V gene sequence: CDR1 LNHDA, CDR2 SQIVND (reference sequence). The CDR3 extends over 17 amino acids. V was pared by 8 bases and J by 5 bases, with 24 bases between. This specimen belongs to a study of T cells in Graves' hyperthyroidism and ophthalmopathy. Regarding the study as a whole: Most clonotypes expanded in the thyroid (above 0.001) were also present in blood. A median around 6 months before onset, the model predicted ophthalmopathy.

The chain combines TRBV19 with TRBJ2-2; D possibly corresponds to TRBD2 (6 bases). This receptor was obtained from a man over 45 with Graves' hyperthyroidism. The sample was blood. CDR3 coding DNA: TGTGCCAGTGTCTCGACTAGTAATTTAATGGGGACCGGGGAGCTGTTTTTT. The encoded protein is CASVSTSNLMGTGELFF.